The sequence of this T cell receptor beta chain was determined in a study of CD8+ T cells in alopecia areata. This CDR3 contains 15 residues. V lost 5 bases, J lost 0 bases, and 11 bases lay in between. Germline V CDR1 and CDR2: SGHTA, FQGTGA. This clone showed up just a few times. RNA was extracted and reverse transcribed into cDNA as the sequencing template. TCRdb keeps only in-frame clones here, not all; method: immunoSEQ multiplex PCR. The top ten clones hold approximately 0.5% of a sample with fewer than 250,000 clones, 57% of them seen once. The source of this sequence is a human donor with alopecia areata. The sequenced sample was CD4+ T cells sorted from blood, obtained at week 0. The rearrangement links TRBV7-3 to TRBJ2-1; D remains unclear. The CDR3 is CASSVNAVSYNEQFF. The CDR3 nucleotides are TGTGCCAGCAGCGTCAACGCGGTCTCCTACAATGAGCAGTTCTTC. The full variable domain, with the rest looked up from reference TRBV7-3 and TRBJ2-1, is GAGVSQTPSNKVTEKGKYVELRCDPISGHTALYWYRQSLGQGPEFLIYFQGTGAADDSGLPNDRFFAVRPEGSVSTLKIQRTERGDSAVYLCASSVNAVSYNEQFFGPGTRLTVL.